Listed here are 30 T cell receptor beta chains from one sample, sequenced in a study of cytomegalovirus exposure and HLA in healthy donors. Use of 60 Vbeta and 13 Jbeta primers characterized the PCR. The protocol was immunoSEQ multiplex PCR, while the TCRdb copy is restricted to in-frame clones and leaves out a portion. The sample has under 150,000 clones, roughly 69% seen once. Sample: PBMCs. Receptors were obtained from a human donor in good health.

The chain is built from TRBV9 and TRBJ2-1; D is perhaps TRBD2 (6 bases). The CDR3 consists of 15 residues. In germline, CDR1 is SGDLS, CDR2 YYNGEE. Trimming shortened V by 0 bases and J by 10 bases, and 17 bases separated the two germline ends. This chain's CDR3 is CASSVGSGALVEQFF. The DNA for the CDR3 is TGTGCCAGCAGCGTAGGTTCGGGAGCCCTGGTCGAGCAGTTCTTC.

This chain connects TRBV4-3 to TRBJ1-4; weak D call: TRBD1 (5 bases). V was clipped by 4 bases and J by 10 bases, with 19 bases between them. Germline CDR1 and CDR2: LGHNA and YSLEER. CDR3 length: 15 residues. Here the CDR3 DNA reads TGCGCCAGCAGCCCTAGCACCGGGACGGAGGGAAAACTGTTTTTT. It specifies CASSPSTGTEGKLFF.

This clone was seen a few times. The rearrangement uses TRBV6-1 and TRBJ1-6, with D perhaps matching TRBD1 (5 bases). Deletions cut 2 bases from V and 5 bases from J, with 19 bases between. In germline, CDR1 is MNHNS, CDR2 SASEGT. The CDR3 extends over 18 amino acids. The CDR3 is CASSERPVGGSHNSPLHF. DNA of the CDR3: TGTGCCAGCAGTGAACGGCCCGTGGGGGGGTCCCATAATTCACCCCTCCACTTT.

The V and J genes are TRBV18 and TRBJ2-7, with 10 bases that match TRBD1. The V segment lost 3 bases and the J segment 8 bases; nucleotides outside the gene matches: 7. This CDR3 is built from 14 residues. Germline lookup yields CDR1 KGHSH and CDR2 LQKENI. DNA of the CDR3: TGTGCCAGCTCACCGAACGACAGGGGGCTTAAGCAGTACTTC. Its translation is CASSPNDRGLKQYF.

V usage is TRBV27 and J usage is TRBJ1-6, with D perhaps matching TRBD1 (5 bases). Trimming stripped 0 bases from V and 6 bases from J, with 15 bases between. Looked up from germline, CDR1 is MNHEY and CDR2 is SMNVEV (reference sequence). The CDR3 has 17 residues. The CDR3 protein is CASSLSGGVPRNSPLHF. The CDR3 DNA follows: TGTGCCAGCAGTTTATCGGGGGGGGTGCCCCGTAATTCACCCCTCCACTTT.

J is TRBJ2-5 and V is TRBV27, with 8 bases identical to TRBD1. V trimming: 5 bases; J trimming: 2 bases; junction bases outside the gene matches: 4. CDR3 length: 14 residues. Germline CDR1 and CDR2: MNHEY and SMNVEV (reference sequence). The CDR3 region is CASSRTGFQETQYF. CDR3 in DNA: TGTGCCAGCAGTAGGACAGGGTTTCAAGAGACCCAGTACTTC.

The V call is TRBV9, the J call TRBJ2-2, with 7 bases that match TRBD2. Trimming cost V 1 base and J 4 bases; bases outside gene matches: 7. CDR1 SGDLS and CDR2 YYNGEE come from the germline V gene. The CDR3 length is 16 residues. DNA for the CDR3: TGTGCCAGCAGCGTATCTCTAGCGGAGGGCACCGGGGAGCTGTTTTTT. This sequence encodes CASSVSLAEGTGELFF. The full variable domain, with the rest looked up from reference TRBV9 and TRBJ2-2, is DSGVTQTPKHLITATGQRVTLRCSPRSGDLSVYWYQQSLDQGLQFLIQYYNGEERAKGNILERFSAQQFPDLHSELNLSSLELGDSALYFCASSVSLAEGTGELFFGEGSRLTVL.

V usage is TRBV6-5 and J usage is TRBJ2-1; 10 nucleotides match TRBD2. V shed 5 bases, J shed 3 bases, and the junction held 4 bases outside the gene matches. The CDR3 has 15 amino acids. From germline, CDR1 is MNHEY and CDR2 SVGAGI. The CDR3 protein is CASSPGTSVYNEQFF. CDR3 DNA: TGTGCCAGCAGTCCCGGGACTAGCGTCTACAATGAGCAGTTCTTC.

This clone was found a few times. The CDR3 sequence: CASSIATGYEQYF. The DNA for the CDR3 is TGCGCCAGCAGCATAGCAACAGGGTACGAGCAGTACTTC. The V and J genes are TRBV5-1 and TRBJ2-7; possibly TRBD1 for D (6 bases). The V end lost 4 bases, the J end lost 4 bases, and 12 bases lay between the germline ends. The CDR3 covers 13 residues. Germline CDR1 reads SGHRS; CDR2 reads YFSETQ. Based on the CDR3 plus reference TRBV5-1 and TRBJ2-7, the full variable domain is KAGVTQTPRYLIKTRGQQVTLSCSPISGHRSVSWYQQTPGQGLQFLFEYFSETQRNKGNFPGRFSGRQFSNSRSEMNVSTLELGDSALYLCASSIATGYEQYFGPGTRLTVT.

The J gene is TRBJ2-3, the V gene TRBV7-9; 9 positions match TRBD1. Per the germline V gene, CDR1 is SEHNR and CDR2 is FQNEAQ (reference sequence). The CDR3 has 15 amino acids. Unmatched junction bases numbered 3, after V lost 1 base and J lost 4 bases. The chain's CDR3 is CASSLGGTGSDTQYF. As DNA, the CDR3 is TGTGCCAGCAGCTTAGGGGGGACAGGGTCAGATACGCAGTATTTT. The full variable domain, completed using reference TRBV7-9 and TRBJ2-3, is DTGVSQNPRHKITKRGQNVTFRCDPISEHNRLYWYRQTLGQGPEFLTYFQNEAQLEKSRLLSDRFSAERPKGSFSTLEIQRTEQGDSAMYLCASSLGGTGSDTQYFGPGTRLTVL.

This chain uses TRBV27 with TRBJ1-5, with TRBD1 identical over 7 bases. CDR3 length equals 14 residues. J was trimmed by 0 bases and V by 6 bases; bases with no gene match: 2. Germline V gives CDR1 MNHEY, CDR2 SMNVEV (reference sequence). The CDR3 here is CASRGDSSNQPQHF. CDR3 coding DNA: TGTGCCAGCAGGGGGGACAGTAGCAATCAGCCCCAGCATTTT.

This clone has more than one count but fewer than ten. The V and J genes are TRBV4-3 and TRBJ2-7; 8 bases are shared with TRBD2. CDR3 length equals 16 residues. With 3 bases clipped from V and 5 bases from J, the junction kept 12 bases outside the gene matches. The germline V gene encodes CDR1 LGHNA and CDR2 YSLEER. In nucleotides, the CDR3 is TGCGCCAGCAGCCAGACCCTTCTGTCGGGGGGGCACGAGCAGTACTTC. Amino acid sequence: CASSQTLLSGGHEQYF.

This clone was recorded a few times. This rearrangement joins TRBV5-1 to TRBJ2-7; D is possibly TRBD1 (6 bases). Trimming removed 4 bases at V and 5 bases at J, with 10 bases between. The CDR3 is made up of 12 amino acids. Germline V CDR1 and CDR2: SGHRS, YFSETQ. CDR3 sequence: CASSINRDEQYF. CDR3 DNA: TGCGCCAGCAGCATTAACAGGGACGAGCAGTACTTC.

Points on this clone: The germline gene is not matched at one end of the junction; a read error may be the cause. The CDR3 nucleotides are TGTGCTAGCAGCCCGGACAGGGTTACAGATACGCAGTATTTT. The encoded protein is CASSPDRVTDTQYF. The chain combines TRBV7-7 with TRBJ2-3; 8 bases are shared with TRBD1. CDR3 size: 14 residues. Per germline, CDR1 SSHAT and CDR2 FNYEAQ (reference sequence).

This chain links TRBV29-1 with TRBJ1-1, with no clear D. Germline V gene data show CDR1 as SQVTM and CDR2 as ANQGSEA. The CDR3 totals 12 residues. Trimming took 7 bases from V and 1 from J, leaving 10 bases between them. CDR3 loop: CSAAAGNTEAFF. The CDR3 bases are TGCAGCGCCGCTGCGGGGAACACTGAAGCTTTCTTT.

This clone was seen a single time. A junction boundary mismatches the germline segment, possibly from a read error. The chain carries TRBV7-9 and TRBJ1-3; tentative D call: TRBD1 (5 bases). The CDR3 consists of 16 residues. CDR1 SEHNR and CDR2 FQNEAQ come from the germline V gene (reference sequence). Here the CDR3 reads CSSSLGAGPSGNTIYF. DNA for the CDR3: TGTTCCAGCAGCTTAGGCGCAGGGCCCTCTGGAAACACCATATATTTT.

V is TRBV11-3 and J is TRBJ2-7; TRBD1 matches at 9 bases. The V segment lost 5 bases and the J segment 7 bases; nucleotides outside the gene matches: 6. This CDR3 spans 13 amino acids. Germline values: CDR1 SGHNT, CDR2 YENEEA. CDR3 sequence reads: CASSPQGAREQYF. CDR3 in DNA: TGTGCCAGCAGCCCACAGGGGGCGCGGGAGCAGTACTTC.

The rearrangement joins TRBV4-1 to TRBJ2-3; D may be TRBD2 (6 bases). CDR3 size: 17 residues. V lost 5 bases and J lost 3, with 21 bases in between. Germline values: CDR1 MGHRA, CDR2 YSYEKL. In DNA, the CDR3 is TGCGCCAGCAGCTTCGAGGGCACAGGAGGGGTAACAGATACGCAGTATTTT. It yields the protein CASSFEGTGGVTDTQYF.

This chain links TRBV27 with TRBJ2-6, with TRBD1 matching 7 bases. Trimming cost V 1 base and J 4 bases; bases outside gene matches: 4. Germline assignment: CDR1 MNHEY and CDR2 SMNVEV (reference sequence). The CDR3 totals 16 residues. CDR3 bases: TGTGCCAGCAGTTTATTAGGGGGCGAAGGGGCCAACGTCCTGACTTTC. Translated: CASSLLGGEGANVLTF.

V gene TRBV11-2 combines with J gene TRBJ1-2, with 11 bases lining up with TRBD1. Germline CDR1 is SGHAT and CDR2 is FQNNGV. This CDR3 comprises 14 residues. Losses at the gene ends were 5 bases for V and 5 bases for J; bases not matched to a gene: 4. Here the CDR3 reads CASSPRDRGYGYTF. The CDR3 nucleotides are TGTGCCAGCAGCCCACGGGACAGGGGGTATGGCTACACCTTC.

The genes are TRBV19 and TRBJ1-1, with TRBD1 matching 9 bases. CDR3 size: 15 residues. J gave up 0 bases and V 1 base, and 0 bases lay outside the gene matches. Per the germline V gene, CDR1 is LNHDA and CDR2 is SQIVND (reference sequence). CDR3: CASSIGTGVNTEAFF. CDR3 nucleotides: TGTGCCAGTAGTATAGGGACAGGGGTGAACACTGAAGCTTTCTTT.

V and J are TRBV29-1 and TRBJ2-3, with D uncertain. The J call may be incorrect, as the DNA end agrees better with TRBJ1-5. The CDR3 sequence is 13 residues long. Germline CDR1 and CDR2: SQVTM and ANQGSEA. Here the CDR3 reads CSVDLASTDTQHF. The CDR3 region has the DNA TGCAGCGTTGACCTGGCTAGCACAGATACGCAGCATTTT.

The chain links TRBV6-1 to TRBJ2-1, with D unclear. V was trimmed by 10 bases and J by 3 bases, leaving 10 bases between them. The germline V gene encodes CDR1 MNHNS and CDR2 SASEGT. The CDR3 loop spans 12 amino acids. CDR3 coding DNA: TGTGCCACCAACTCCTTCTACAATGAGCAGTTCTTC. It specifies CATNSFYNEQFF.

The V gene is TRBV9, the J gene TRBJ1-1; D is unresolved. Germline V gene sequence: CDR1 SGDLS, CDR2 YYNGEE. The ends were cut back, 0 bases at V and 0 bases at J, with 12 bases in the middle. The CDR3 has 16 amino acids. The CDR3 spells CASSVVVQAMNTEAFF. The CDR3 DNA follows: TGTGCCAGCAGCGTAGTGGTCCAGGCGATGAACACTGAAGCTTTCTTT.

This chain joins TRBV7-2 and TRBJ1-2; D possibly corresponds to TRBD1 (5 bases). Per the germline V gene, CDR1 is SGHTA and CDR2 is FQGNSA. V was trimmed by 3 bases and J by 6 bases, leaving 14 bases between them. CDR3 length: 14 residues. The chain's CDR3 is CASSFPPTVDGYTF. CDR3 DNA sequence: TGTGCCAGCAGCTTTCCCCCGACAGTCGATGGCTACACCTTC.

To note about this clone: A read error may produce the germline difference seen at one junction end. The rearrangement uses TRBV27 and TRBJ2-2; perhaps TRBD2 as D (5 bases). The CDR3 contains 14 residues. Germline CDR1 and CDR2: MNHEY and SMNVEV (reference sequence). CDR3 in amino acids: CASNSRENTGELLF. CDR3 nucleotide sequence: TGTGCCAGCAATTCGAGGGAAAACACCGGGGAGCTGCTTTTT.

The gene calls are TRBV5-4 and TRBJ1-2; a possible D gene is TRBD1 (6 bases). The V gene lost 5 bases and the J gene lost 4 bases, with 21 bases spanning the gap. Germline CDR1 is SGHNT and CDR2 is YYREEE (reference sequence). The CDR3 is 16 amino acids. This CDR3 reads CASRPGGSELAYGYTF. CDR3 DNA sequence: TGTGCCAGCAGGCCGGGGGGCAGTGAACTAGCCTATGGCTACACCTTC.

This chain uses TRBV5-1 with TRBJ1-2; TRBD1 is a possible D gene (5 bases). Germline V gene lookup returns CDR1 SGHRS and CDR2 YFSETQ. Trimming took 4 bases from V and 8 from J, leaving 18 bases between them. The CDR3 covers 14 residues. In DNA, the CDR3 is TGCGCCAGCAGCCAATCGTCGGGGGTAGACGGCTACACCTTC. Translated, it gives CASSQSSGVDGYTF.

V is TRBV14 and J is TRBJ1-1; D is perhaps TRBD1 (5 bases). Germline lookup yields CDR1 SGHDN and CDR2 FVKESK. Trimming removed 1 base at V and 5 bases at J, with 8 bases between. The CDR3 has 13 amino acids. The CDR3 nucleotides read TGTGCCAGCAGCCAAGGGGCAGGGACTGAAGCTTTCTTT. It is translated as CASSQGAGTEAFF. The complete variable domain, with remaining parts taken from reference TRBV14 and TRBJ1-1, reads EAGVTQFPSHSVIEKGQTVTLRCDPISGHDNLYWYRRVMGKEIKFLLHFVKESKQDESGMPNNRFLAERTGGTYSTLKVQPAELEDSGVYFCASSQGAGTEAFFGQGTRLTVV.

A few counts support this clone. The V and J genes are TRBV7-2 and TRBJ2-7, with 8 bases lining up with TRBD1. The CDR3 extends over 17 amino acids. CDR1 SGHTA and CDR2 FQGNSA come from the germline V gene. The J segment lost 1 base and the V segment lost 5 bases, leaving 13 bases of the junction unmatched. The CDR3 is CASSPRTGRSPSYEQYF. CDR3 nucleotide sequence: TGTGCCAGCAGCCCCAGGACAGGGCGTAGCCCATCCTACGAGCAGTACTTC.